This T cell receptor beta chain is drawn from a study of blood T cell repertoires in COVID-19. Study-wide context: Specimens from acute and convalescent COVID-19 originated in the United States, Italy and Spain. PBMCs, B-cell-depleted T cells, or T cells were the source of the cDNA or gDNA that made up the material.

The germline CDR1 and CDR2 sequences are MNHEY and SVGAGI. CDR3 size: 15 residues. The ends lost 4 bases at V and 5 bases at J; junction bases unmatched: 4. Authors' data handling: Amplification from reference gene primers served as the basis for estimated nucleated cell counts. Profiled with immunoSEQ multiplex PCR; TCRdb holds only in-frame clones, not every one. That table is the source of V, J and clone size, and D and trimming were worked out from the DNA. The sample consists of around 350,000 clones, 85% to 90% of them appearing once. The receptor's source is a human donor in a cohort sampled during active COVID-19. Material for sequencing was peripheral blood. The chain links TRBV6-5 to TRBJ2-3; 12 bases are shared with TRBD2. DNA for the CDR3: TGTGCCAGCAGTTCCCTGACTAGCGGGAGAGATACGCAGTATTTT. Translating it yields CASSSLTSGRDTQYF.